This TCR beta chain appears in the sequencing data of a study of T cells in women clearing cervical HPV infection. On the study more broadly: Cases: HPV16-related CIN3 or worse on histology, a couple of invasive cancers. Case blood drawn at lesion detection; control blood after infection cleared.

Only in-frame clones appear in the TCRdb table, and some are missing; sequencing was by immunoSEQ multiplex PCR. Its clone listing holds 36,000 or so clones. General study results and limits: Cases carried less TRBV6-7 than controls: about 0.1% versus 0.15%.

In germline, CDR1 is SQVTM, CDR2 ANQGSEA. CDR3 length: 13 amino acids. The V end was cut by 3 bases, the J end by 1 base, with 8 bases between. As for this clone: Its antigen is as yet unknown. The read terminates 3 residues ahead of where the CDR3 ends, so the germline J gene completes it.

This TCR derives from a woman between 18 and 69 years old with a cervical HPV16 infection that either progressed to CIN3+ or cleared (not recorded which). Source material: blood buffy coat. The chain joins TRBV29-1 to TRBJ2-3; D is undetermined. CDR3 region: CSVDPSGTDTQYF. The CDR3 DNA, read in part, is TGCAGCGTTGATCCCAGCGGCACAGATACG.